Following are 30 T cell receptor beta chains from one sample sequenced in a study of T cells in tuberculosis. Generated by immunoSEQ multiplex PCR, the TCRdb table keeps only in-frame clones and is missing some. There are 20,000 to 25,000 clones in the sample; approximately 92% occur only once, and 17% lies in the top ten. Source material: PBMCs. These receptor sequences come from a donor aged 5 to 30 with latent tuberculosis or without tuberculosis infection. Some clones in this sample may be carry-over from other donors' samples.

V gene TRBV10-3 combines with J gene TRBJ2-3, with D maybe TRBD1 (5 bases). The ends were cut back, 7 bases at V and 1 base at J, with 12 bases in the middle. The germline CDR1 and CDR2 sequences are ENHRY and SYGVKD. The CDR3 consists of 14 residues. Here the CDR3 DNA reads TGTGCCATCAAGGCAGGGATGGGCACAGATACGCAGTATTTT. Its translation is CAIKAGMGTDTQYF.

In DNA form, the CDR3 reads TGTGCCTGGAGTGTACGGACAGGAGATCAGCCCCAGCATTTT. This encodes CAWSVRTGDQPQHF. The chain is built from TRBV30 and TRBJ1-5; 7 nucleotides match TRBD1. Unmatched junction bases numbered 4, after V lost 0 bases and J lost 5 bases. Germline loops: CDR1 GTSNPN, CDR2 SVGIG (reference sequence). The CDR3 extends over 14 amino acids. Together with reference TRBV30 and TRBJ1-5, the CDR3 gives the full variable domain: SQTIHQWPATLVQPVGSPLSLECTVEGTSNPNLYWYRQAAGRGLQLLFYSVGIGQISSEVPQNLSASRPQDRQFILSSKKLLLSDSGFYLCAWSVRTGDQPQHFGDGTRLSIL.

V is TRBV2 and J is TRBJ1-3, with TRBD1 identical over 9 bases. After removal of 7 bases from V and 8 bases from J, the junction contained 12 bases not matched to a gene. The CDR3 covers 15 residues. Germline loops: CDR1 SNHLY, CDR2 FYNNEI. The CDR3 coding sequence is TGTGCCAGCAAGACCGGGACAGGGATTGTGGACACCATATATTTT. This translates into CASKTGTGIVDTIYF. Combining the CDR3 with reference TRBV2 and TRBJ1-3 gives the whole variable domain EPEVTQTPSHQVTQMGQEVILRCVPISNHLYFYWYRQILGQKVEFLVSFYNNEISEKSEIFDDQFSVERPDGSNFTLKIRSTKLEDSAMYFCASKTGTGIVDTIYFGEGSWLTVV.

The CDR3 region is CASSVAPDRNTEAFF. CDR3 nucleotides: TGTGCCAGCAGCGTAGCCCCTGACAGGAACACTGAAGCTTTCTTT. The rearrangement links TRBV9 to TRBJ1-1, with D possibly matching TRBD1 (5 bases). Trimming took 0 bases from V and 1 from J, leaving 10 bases between them. CDR3 length equals 15 residues. Per germline, CDR1 SGDLS and CDR2 YYNGEE.

The V call is TRBV9, the J call TRBJ1-5; D gene unclear. From germline, CDR1 is SGDLS and CDR2 YYNGEE. The CDR3 runs 15 residues. V gave up 4 bases and J gave up 3 bases, with 14 bases separating them. The CDR3 reads CASSRAAGVNQPQHF. CDR3 nucleotides: TGTGCCAGCAGCCGAGCGGCGGGTGTCAATCAGCCCCAGCATTTT. The full variable domain, with the rest looked up from reference TRBV9 and TRBJ1-5, is DSGVTQTPKHLITATGQRVTLRCSPRSGDLSVYWYQQSLDQGLQFLIQYYNGEERAKGNILERFSAQQFPDLHSELNLSSLELGDSALYFCASSRAAGVNQPQHFGDGTRLSIL.

This chain connects TRBV6-1 to TRBJ1-2; no clear D. The CDR3 totals 12 residues. CDR1 and CDR2 (germline): MNHNS, SASEGT. Trimming removed 2 bases from V and 2 bases from J, with 3 bases in between. The CDR3 loop reads CASSELNYGYTF. CDR3 in DNA: TGTGCCAGCAGTGAACTGAACTATGGCTACACCTTC.

This clone was recorded only once. The chain carries TRBV9 and TRBJ2-3; D uncertain. V was shortened by 7 bases and J by 2 bases, with 2 bases between the two germline ends. The CDR3 has 10 residues. Germline V lookup: CDR1 SGDLS, CDR2 YYNGEE. The CDR3 loop reads CASHTDTQYF. In DNA form, the CDR3 reads TGTGCCAGCCACACAGATACGCAGTATTTT.

V and J are TRBV4-3 and TRBJ2-6; 7 bases line up with TRBD1. Germline assignment: CDR1 LGHNA and CDR2 YSLEER. This CDR3 has 19 residues. Germline trimming cut 0 bases from V and 1 base from J; bases unmatched to any gene: 9. The CDR3 is CASSQDLRTGASGANVLTF. The CDR3 DNA is TGCGCCAGCAGCCAAGATTTAAGGACAGGAGCTTCTGGGGCCAACGTCCTGACTTTC.

The chain combines TRBV27 with TRBJ2-1; 8 bases agree with TRBD1. Germline V gene sequence: CDR1 MNHEY, CDR2 SMNVEV (reference sequence). The CDR3 spans 15 residues. Trimming removed 2 bases from V and 4 bases from J; junction bases left unmatched: 4. The CDR3 spells CASSLTGGGYNEQFF. The CDR3 DNA follows: TGTGCCAGCAGTTTAACAGGGGGTGGGTACAATGAGCAGTTCTTC.

This clone is judged medium-sized. The chain recombines TRBV27 with TRBJ2-7, with 8 bases matching TRBD2. Germline V gives CDR1 MNHEY, CDR2 SMNVEV (reference sequence). This CDR3 is built from 15 residues. Losses at the gene ends were 6 bases for V and 0 bases for J; bases not matched to a gene: 7. In DNA form, the CDR3 reads TGTGCCAGCAGCACTAAGGCGGGGGGCTCCTACGAGCAGTACTTC. Amino acid sequence: CASSTKAGGSYEQYF.

J is TRBJ2-2 and V is TRBV19, with 11 nucleotides matching TRBD2. Trimming took 7 bases from V and 7 from J; bases not matched to a gene: 11. This CDR3 is 16 amino acids long. Germline V gene lookup returns CDR1 LNHDA and CDR2 SQIVND (reference sequence). CDR3 protein: CASIGLAGGVFGELFF. The CDR3 DNA reads TGTGCCAGTATTGGGCTAGCGGGAGGCGTGTTCGGGGAGCTGTTTTTT.

The chain links TRBV18 to TRBJ2-1, with 11 positions matching TRBD2. J gave up 11 bases and V 3 bases, and 3 bases lay outside the gene matches. Germline lookup yields CDR1 KGHSH and CDR2 LQKENI. The CDR3 extends over 13 amino acids. CDR3 in DNA: TGTGCCAGCTCACCTGTAGCGGGGGGGCAGCAGTTCTTC. Translated, it gives CASSPVAGGQQFF.

J is TRBJ2-2 and V is TRBV5-1; a weak D match, TRBD2 (5 bases). The CDR3 spans 15 residues. Germline CDR1 reads SGHRS; CDR2 reads YFSETQ. Trimming removed 4 bases from V and 6 bases from J, with 16 bases in between. CDR3 in DNA: TGCGCCAGCAGCGCGCCCGGGGTCGGGGCCGGGGAGCTGTTTTTT. It translates to CASSAPGVGAGELFF. Full variable domain (remainder filled in from reference TRBV5-1 and TRBJ2-2): KAGVTQTPRYLIKTRGQQVTLSCSPISGHRSVSWYQQTPGQGLQFLFEYFSETQRNKGNFPGRFSGRQFSNSRSEMNVSTLELGDSALYLCASSAPGVGAGELFFGEGSRLTVL.

V gene TRBV30 combines with J gene TRBJ2-7; unclear D gene. Germline CDR1 and CDR2: GTSNPN and SVGIG (reference sequence). V was pared by 3 bases and J by 3 bases, with 12 bases between. The CDR3 runs to 13 residues. CDR3 amino acids: CAWSPRLDYEQYF. CDR3 in DNA: TGTGCCTGGAGCCCGCGACTCGACTACGAGCAGTACTTC.

This clone was detected only a few times. The chain has TRBV5-5 and TRBJ2-2, with TRBD2 matching over 7 bases. The V gene end was trimmed by 4 bases and the J gene end by 5 bases; junction bases not matched to a gene: 14. The CDR3 is 17 amino acids. CDR1 is SGHKS and CDR2 is YYEKEE in the germline V gene (reference sequence). The CDR3: CASSHLGGSSRTGELFF. CDR3 coding DNA: TGTGCCAGCAGCCACCTGGGGGGGTCGTCGCGAACCGGGGAGCTGTTTTTT.

This clone is a singleton in its sample. The chain recombines TRBV4-3 with TRBJ2-2; 13 nucleotides agree with TRBD2. J was trimmed by 6 bases and V by 4 bases; bases with no gene match: 14. The CDR3 length is 19 residues. CDR1 and CDR2 from the germline V gene are LGHNA and YSLEER. The CDR3 sequence is CASSPERRTSGSAAGELFF. In DNA, the CDR3 is TGCGCCAGCAGCCCAGAGAGGAGGACTAGCGGGAGTGCGGCCGGGGAGCTGTTTTTT.

A remark on this clone: The sample carries other DNA sequences with the same CDR3. The rearrangement uses TRBV19 and TRBJ2-2, with 8 bases lining up with TRBD1. V lost 3 bases, J lost 4 bases, and 7 bases stayed unmatched. Germline V gene lookup returns CDR1 LNHDA and CDR2 SQIVND (reference sequence). CDR3 size: 16 residues. Here the CDR3 DNA reads TGTGCCAGTAGTATGGGGCAGGGGGCGGGCACCGGGGAGCTGTTTTTT. It is translated as CASSMGQGAGTGELFF.

The chain carries TRBV27 and TRBJ2-1; no clear D. The CDR3 loop spans 13 amino acids. V lost 3 bases, J lost 4 bases, and 7 bases lay in between. The V gene's germline CDR1 is MNHEY and CDR2 SMNVEV (reference sequence). The CDR3 here is CASSFTAYNEQFF. The DNA for the CDR3 is TGTGCCAGCAGTTTTACTGCGTACAATGAGCAGTTCTTC.

This clone was seen just once. This chain joins TRBV2 and TRBJ1-2; the D is unclear. Looked up from germline, CDR1 is SNHLY and CDR2 is FYNNEI. The CDR3 runs 14 residues. Deletions cut 2 bases from V and 7 bases from J, with 14 bases between. The CDR3 here is CASSEFPISFGYTF. The CDR3 DNA sequence: TGTGCCAGCAGTGAATTTCCTATTTCGTTTGGCTACACCTTC.

The V and J genes are TRBV19 and TRBJ1-1, with a weak D call TRBD1 (5 bases). CDR1 and CDR2 from the germline V gene are LNHDA and SQIVND (reference sequence). This CDR3 is built from 15 residues. With 3 bases removed from V and 1 base from J, the gap between germline ends came to 12 bases. The CDR3 spells CASSIVSGKNTEAFF. The CDR3 nucleotides read TGTGCCAGTAGTATTGTATCAGGGAAGAACACTGAAGCTTTCTTT.

This rearrangement joins TRBV14 to TRBJ1-4; the match to TRBD1 covers 8 bases. Germline V gene lookup returns CDR1 SGHDN and CDR2 FVKESK. V was clipped by 1 base and J by 8 bases; unmatched bases: 12. The CDR3 sequence is 17 residues long. The CDR3, as DNA: TGTGCCAGCAGCCAAGGGACAGGGCCAGTTTTGAGCGAAAAACTGTTTTTT. Translated: CASSQGTGPVLSEKLFF.

The CDR3 nucleotides are TGTGCCAGTGCCCCGCACGGGGAACAGCCCCAGCATTTT. Translating it yields CASAPHGEQPQHF. The chain recombines TRBV19 with TRBJ1-5; D is unresolved. The CDR3 is 13 residues long. Per germline, CDR1 LNHDA and CDR2 SQIVND (reference sequence). Trimming shortened V by 8 bases and J by 7 bases, and 15 bases separated the two germline ends.

This clone was counted once. CDR3 residues: CAISGAPYEQYF. For the CDR3, the DNA is TGTGCCATCAGCGGTGCACCCTACGAGCAGTACTTC. The chain has TRBV10-3 and TRBJ2-7; no clear D. V lost 6 bases and J lost 2, with 8 bases in between. The CDR3 is 12 amino acids. Germline assignment: CDR1 ENHRY and CDR2 SYGVKD.

V usage is TRBV14 and J usage is TRBJ2-7; no clear D gene. This CDR3 spans 12 amino acids. From germline, CDR1 is SGHDN and CDR2 FVKESK. The ends were cut back, 8 bases at V and 3 bases at J, with 11 bases in the middle. This CDR3 reads CASGRFVYEQYF. The CDR3 DNA sequence: TGTGCCAGCGGTAGATTCGTCTACGAGCAGTACTTC.

The V call is TRBV30, the J call TRBJ1-3, with D uncertain. Trimming removed 0 bases at V and 4 bases at J, with 13 bases between. Germline CDR1 reads GTSNPN; CDR2 reads SVGIG (reference sequence). There are 15 residues in the CDR3. The CDR3 sequence: CAWSVLPGIGNTIYF. CDR3 nucleotides: TGTGCCTGGAGTGTACTCCCCGGGATCGGAAACACCATATATTTT.

The chain has TRBV9 and TRBJ1-1; TRBD1 aligns across 9 bases. Germline CDR1 and CDR2: SGDLS and YYNGEE. This CDR3 has 16 residues. V shed 2 bases and J 4 bases; nucleotides not matched to a gene: 9. The CDR3 DNA follows: TGTGCCAGCAGCGTGTCCCACAGGGGGCAGGGCACTGAAGCTTTCTTT. This encodes CASSVSHRGQGTEAFF.

The CDR3 DNA reads as TGTGCCACCCAAGTGGGGACTCTAGGGGCCAATGAGCAGTTCTTC. Translating it yields CATQVGTLGANEQFF. This rearrangement joins TRBV6-5 to TRBJ2-1; D possibly corresponds to TRBD2 (6 bases). This CDR3 comprises 15 residues. Germline CDR1 MNHEY, CDR2 SVGAGI. Trimming removed 10 bases at V and 6 bases at J, with 22 bases between.

CDR3: CATSRGTGETQYF. DNA for the CDR3: TGTGCCACCAGCAGAGGGACGGGGGAGACCCAGTACTTC. This chain connects TRBV15 to TRBJ2-5, with TRBD2 as a possible D gene (5 bases). The CDR3 loop spans 13 amino acids. Germline V CDR1 and CDR2: LNHNV, YYDKDF (reference sequence). The V gene lost 1 base and the J gene lost 5 bases, with 8 bases spanning the gap.

V gene TRBV7-2 combines with J gene TRBJ2-3, with D possibly matching TRBD1 (6 bases). Germline loops: CDR1 SGHTA, CDR2 FQGNSA. CDR3 length equals 14 residues. Trimming took off 11 bases at V and 6 bases at J, with 21 bases between the two ends. The DNA of the CDR3 is TGTGCCTCCCAAACAGGGTACAAAGCGGATACGCAGTATTTT. As protein: CASQTGYKADTQYF.

V gene TRBV19 combines with J gene TRBJ1-1; D gene uncertain. Germline V gene lookup returns CDR1 LNHDA and CDR2 SQIVND (reference sequence). The CDR3 totals 12 residues. The ends were cut back, 5 bases at V and 8 bases at J, with 12 bases in the middle. The CDR3 is CASSPAPQEAFF. CDR3 nucleotide sequence: TGTGCCAGTAGTCCAGCCCCACAGGAAGCTTTCTTT.